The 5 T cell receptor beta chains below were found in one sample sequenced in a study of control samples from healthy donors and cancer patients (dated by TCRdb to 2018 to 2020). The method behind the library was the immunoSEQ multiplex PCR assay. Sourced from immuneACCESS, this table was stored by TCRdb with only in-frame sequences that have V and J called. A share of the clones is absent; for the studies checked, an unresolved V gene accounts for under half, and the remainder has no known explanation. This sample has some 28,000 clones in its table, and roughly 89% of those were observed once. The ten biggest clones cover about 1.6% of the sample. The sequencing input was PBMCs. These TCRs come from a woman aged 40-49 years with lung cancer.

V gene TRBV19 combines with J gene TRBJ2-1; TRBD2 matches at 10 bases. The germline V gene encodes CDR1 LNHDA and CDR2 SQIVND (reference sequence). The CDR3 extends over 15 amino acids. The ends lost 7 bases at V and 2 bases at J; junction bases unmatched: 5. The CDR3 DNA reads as TGTGCCAGTACCTCAGCGGGGGGGGCCTACAATGAGCAGTTCTTC. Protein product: CASTSAGGAYNEQFF.

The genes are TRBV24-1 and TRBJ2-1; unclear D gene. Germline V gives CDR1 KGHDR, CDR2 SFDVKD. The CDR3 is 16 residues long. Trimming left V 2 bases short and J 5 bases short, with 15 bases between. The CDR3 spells CATSDSGGVPNNEQFF. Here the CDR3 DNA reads TGTGCCACCAGTGATTCGGGTGGTGTGCCAAACAATGAGCAGTTCTTC.

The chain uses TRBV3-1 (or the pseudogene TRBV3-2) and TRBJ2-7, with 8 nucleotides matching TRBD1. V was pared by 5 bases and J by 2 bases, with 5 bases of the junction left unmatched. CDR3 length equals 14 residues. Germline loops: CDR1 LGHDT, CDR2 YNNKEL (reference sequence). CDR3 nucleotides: TGTGCCAGCAGCGATAGGACAGGGACCTACGAGCAGTACTTC. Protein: CASSDRTGTYEQYF.

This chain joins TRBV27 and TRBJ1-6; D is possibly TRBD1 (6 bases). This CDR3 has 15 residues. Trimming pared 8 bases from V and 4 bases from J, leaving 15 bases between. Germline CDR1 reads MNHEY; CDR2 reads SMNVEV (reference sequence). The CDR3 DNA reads TGTGCCAGCCGTCCCATGGACAGTTATAATTCACCCCTCCACTTT. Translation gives CASRPMDSYNSPLHF.

Here the CDR3 reads CATSRSGSWQPQHF. The CDR3 DNA sequence: TGTGCCACCAGCAGGTCAGGGTCATGGCAGCCCCAGCATTTT. The chain has TRBV15 and TRBJ1-5, with D perhaps TRBD1 (5 bases). The germline V and J ends were trimmed by 3 bases and 7 bases, with 13 bases remaining between them. This CDR3 is built from 14 residues. Germline CDR1 reads LNHNV; CDR2 reads YYDKDF (reference sequence).